This TCR beta chain originates from a study of beta chain features in type 1 diabetes. Study-level results: Insertions at VDJ junctions were less frequent in type 1 diabetes patients. These patients also deleted more nucleotides at the same junctions.

From germline, CDR1 is SGHNT and CDR2 YYREEE (reference sequence). Unmatched junction bases numbered 14, after V lost 7 bases and J lost 7 bases. The CDR3 covers 14 residues. The investigators reverse transcribed all of the isolated RNA, so they sequenced expressed TCRB transcripts. Profiling relied on immunoSEQ multiplex PCR, and the TCRdb table lists in-frame clones only, not all of them. Of hundreds of thousands of clones listed, around 15% are singletons. To note about this clone: Antigen unknown.

The sequence was collected from a man aged 18 to 30 in good health. The genes are TRBV5-4 and TRBJ2-7; 7 nucleotides line up with TRBD2. The sequenced sample was naive CD4+ T cells from blood. Here the CDR3 reads CASEEGGPSREQYF. CDR3 coding DNA: TGTGCCAGCGAAGAGGGAGGGCCGAGTCGTGAGCAGTACTTC.